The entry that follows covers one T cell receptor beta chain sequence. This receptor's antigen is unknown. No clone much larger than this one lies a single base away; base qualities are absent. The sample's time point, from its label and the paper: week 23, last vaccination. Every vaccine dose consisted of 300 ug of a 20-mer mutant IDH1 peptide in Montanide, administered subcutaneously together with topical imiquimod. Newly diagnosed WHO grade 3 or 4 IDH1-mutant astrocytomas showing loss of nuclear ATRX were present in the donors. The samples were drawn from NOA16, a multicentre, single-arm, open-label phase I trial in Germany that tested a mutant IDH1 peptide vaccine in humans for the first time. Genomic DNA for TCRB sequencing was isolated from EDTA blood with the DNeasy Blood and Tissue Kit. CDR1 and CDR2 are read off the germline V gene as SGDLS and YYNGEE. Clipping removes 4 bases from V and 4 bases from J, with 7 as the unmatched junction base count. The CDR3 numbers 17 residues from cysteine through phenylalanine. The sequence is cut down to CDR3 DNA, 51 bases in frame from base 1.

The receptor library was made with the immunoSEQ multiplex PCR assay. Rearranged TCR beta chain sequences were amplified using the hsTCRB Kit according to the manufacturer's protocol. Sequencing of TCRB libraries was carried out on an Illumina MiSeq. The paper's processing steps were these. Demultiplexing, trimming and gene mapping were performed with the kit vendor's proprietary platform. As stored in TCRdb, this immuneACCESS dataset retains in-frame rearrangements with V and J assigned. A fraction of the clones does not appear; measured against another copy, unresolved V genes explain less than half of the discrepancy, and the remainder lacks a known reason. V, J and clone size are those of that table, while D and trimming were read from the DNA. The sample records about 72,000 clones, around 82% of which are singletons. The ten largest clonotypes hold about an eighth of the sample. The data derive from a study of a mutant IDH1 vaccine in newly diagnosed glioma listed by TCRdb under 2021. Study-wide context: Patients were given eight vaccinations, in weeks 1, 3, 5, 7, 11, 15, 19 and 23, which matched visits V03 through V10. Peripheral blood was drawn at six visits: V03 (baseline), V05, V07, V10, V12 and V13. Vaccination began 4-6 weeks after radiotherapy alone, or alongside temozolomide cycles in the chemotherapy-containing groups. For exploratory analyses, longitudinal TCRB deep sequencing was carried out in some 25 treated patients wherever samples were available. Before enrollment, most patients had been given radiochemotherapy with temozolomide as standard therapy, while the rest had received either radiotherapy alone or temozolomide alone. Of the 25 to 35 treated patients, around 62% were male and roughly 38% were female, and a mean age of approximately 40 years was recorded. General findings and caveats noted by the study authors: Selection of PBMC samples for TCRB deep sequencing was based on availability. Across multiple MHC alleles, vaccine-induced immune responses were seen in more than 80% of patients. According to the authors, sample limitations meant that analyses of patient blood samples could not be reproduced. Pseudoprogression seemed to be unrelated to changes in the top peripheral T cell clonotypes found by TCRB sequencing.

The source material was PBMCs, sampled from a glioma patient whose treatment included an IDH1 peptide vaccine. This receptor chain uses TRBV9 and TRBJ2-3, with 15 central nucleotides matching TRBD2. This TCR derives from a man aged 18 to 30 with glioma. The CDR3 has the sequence CASSISRTSGGADTQYF. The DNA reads TGTGCCAGCAGCATAAGTCGGACTAGCGGGGGGGCAGATACGCAGTATTTT.